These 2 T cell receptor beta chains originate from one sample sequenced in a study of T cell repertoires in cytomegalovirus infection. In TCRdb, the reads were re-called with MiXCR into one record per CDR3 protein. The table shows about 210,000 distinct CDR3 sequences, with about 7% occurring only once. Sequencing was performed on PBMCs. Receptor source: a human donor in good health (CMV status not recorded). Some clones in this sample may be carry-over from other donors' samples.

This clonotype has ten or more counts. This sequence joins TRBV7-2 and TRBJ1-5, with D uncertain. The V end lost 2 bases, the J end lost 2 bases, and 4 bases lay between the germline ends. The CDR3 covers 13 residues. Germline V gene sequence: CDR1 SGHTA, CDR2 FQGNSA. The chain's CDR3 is CASSLPGNQPQHF. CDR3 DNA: TGTGCCAGCAGCTTACCGGGCAATCAGCCCCAGCATTTT.

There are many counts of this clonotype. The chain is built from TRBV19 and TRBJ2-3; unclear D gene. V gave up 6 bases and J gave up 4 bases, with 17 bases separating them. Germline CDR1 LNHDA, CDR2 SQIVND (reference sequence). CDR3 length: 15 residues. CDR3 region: CASRGDAISADTQYF. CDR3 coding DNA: TGTGCCAGTAGAGGCGACGCCATCTCGGCAGATACGCAGTATTTT.